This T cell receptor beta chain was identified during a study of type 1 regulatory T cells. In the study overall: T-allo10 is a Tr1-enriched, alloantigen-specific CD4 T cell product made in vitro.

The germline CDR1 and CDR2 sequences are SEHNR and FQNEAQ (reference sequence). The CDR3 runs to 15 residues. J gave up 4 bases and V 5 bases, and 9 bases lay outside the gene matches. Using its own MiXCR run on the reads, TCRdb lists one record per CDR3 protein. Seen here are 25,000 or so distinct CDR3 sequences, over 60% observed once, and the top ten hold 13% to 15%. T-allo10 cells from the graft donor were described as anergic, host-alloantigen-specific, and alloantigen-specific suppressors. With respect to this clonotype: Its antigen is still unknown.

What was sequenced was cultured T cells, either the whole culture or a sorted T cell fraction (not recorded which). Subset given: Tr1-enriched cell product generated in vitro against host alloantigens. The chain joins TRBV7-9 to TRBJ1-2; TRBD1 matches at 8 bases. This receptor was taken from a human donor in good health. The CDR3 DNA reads TGTGCCAGCAGCCACCCTGGACAGGGCGGCTATGGCTACACCTTC. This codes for CASSHPGQGGYGYTF. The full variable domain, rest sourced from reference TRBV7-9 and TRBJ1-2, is DTGVSQNPRHKITKRGQNVTFRCDPISEHNRLYWYRQTLGQGPEFLTYFQNEAQLEKSRLLSDRFSAERPKGSFSTLEIQRTEQGDSAMYLCASSHPGQGGYGYTFGSGTRLTVV.